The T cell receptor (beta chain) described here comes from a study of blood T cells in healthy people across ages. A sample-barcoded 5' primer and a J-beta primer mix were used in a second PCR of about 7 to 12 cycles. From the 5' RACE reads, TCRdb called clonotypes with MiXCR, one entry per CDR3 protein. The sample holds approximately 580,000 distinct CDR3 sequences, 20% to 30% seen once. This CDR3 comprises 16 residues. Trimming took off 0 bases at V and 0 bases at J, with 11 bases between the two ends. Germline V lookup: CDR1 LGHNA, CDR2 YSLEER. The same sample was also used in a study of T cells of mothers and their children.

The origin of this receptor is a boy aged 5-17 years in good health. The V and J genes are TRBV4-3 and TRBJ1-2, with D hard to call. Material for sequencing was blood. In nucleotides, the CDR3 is TGCGCCAGCAGCCAAGAATCCGTGGACCCTAACTATGGCTACACCTTC. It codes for CASSQESVDPNYGYTF.